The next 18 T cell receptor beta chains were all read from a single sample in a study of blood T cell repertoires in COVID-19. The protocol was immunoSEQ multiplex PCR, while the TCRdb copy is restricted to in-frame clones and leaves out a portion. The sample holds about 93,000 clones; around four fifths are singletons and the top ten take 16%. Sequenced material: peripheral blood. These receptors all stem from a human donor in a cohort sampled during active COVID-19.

The CDR3 reads CAISLTSTRDKNTGELFF. In DNA form, the CDR3 reads TGTGCCATCAGCCTAACTAGCACCCGGGATAAAAACACCGGGGAGCTGTTTTTT. The rearrangement joins TRBV10-3 to TRBJ2-2, with D possibly being TRBD2 (6 bases). V was pared by 6 bases and J by 2 bases, with 22 bases between. Germline V CDR1 and CDR2: ENHRY, SYGVKD. The CDR3 runs to 18 residues.

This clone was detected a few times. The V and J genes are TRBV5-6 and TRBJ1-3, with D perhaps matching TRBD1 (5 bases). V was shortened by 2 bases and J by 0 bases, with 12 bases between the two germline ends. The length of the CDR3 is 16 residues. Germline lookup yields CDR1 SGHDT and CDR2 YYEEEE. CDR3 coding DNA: TGTGCCAGCAGCTTCACAGGATCGGGCTCTGGAAACACCATATATTTT. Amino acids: CASSFTGSGSGNTIYF.

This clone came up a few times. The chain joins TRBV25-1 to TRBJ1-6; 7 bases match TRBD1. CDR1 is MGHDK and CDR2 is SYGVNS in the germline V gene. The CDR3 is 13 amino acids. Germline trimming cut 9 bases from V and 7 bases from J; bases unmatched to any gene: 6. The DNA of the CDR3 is TGTGCCAGGAACAGGGGAATGAATTCACCCCTCCACTTT. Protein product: CARNRGMNSPLHF.

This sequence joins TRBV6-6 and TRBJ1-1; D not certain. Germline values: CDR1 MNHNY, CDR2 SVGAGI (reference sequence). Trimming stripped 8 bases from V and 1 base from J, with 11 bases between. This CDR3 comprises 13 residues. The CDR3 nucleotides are TGTGCCAGCCGGTTCCTTGGGAACACTGAAGCTTTCTTT. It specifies CASRFLGNTEAFF.

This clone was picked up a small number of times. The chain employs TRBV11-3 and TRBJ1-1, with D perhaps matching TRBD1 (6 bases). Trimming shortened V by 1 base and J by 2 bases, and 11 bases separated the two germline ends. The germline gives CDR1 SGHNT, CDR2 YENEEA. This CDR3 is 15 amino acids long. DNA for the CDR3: TGTGCCAGCAGCTTAGGCGGCAGGGGCAACACTGAAGCTTTCTTT. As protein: CASSLGGRGNTEAFF.

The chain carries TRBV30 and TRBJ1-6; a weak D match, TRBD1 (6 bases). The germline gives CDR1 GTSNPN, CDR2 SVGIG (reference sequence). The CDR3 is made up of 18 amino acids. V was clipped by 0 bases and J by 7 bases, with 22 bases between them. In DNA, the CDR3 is TGTGCCTGGAGTGTATCCACCAGGGGTATCCTATTCAATTCACCCCTCCACTTT. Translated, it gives CAWSVSTRGILFNSPLHF. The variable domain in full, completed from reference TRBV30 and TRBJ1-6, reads SQTIHQWPATLVQPVGSPLSLECTVEGTSNPNLYWYRQAAGRGLQLLFYSVGIGQISSEVPQNLSASRPQDRQFILSSKKLLLSDSGFYLCAWSVSTRGILFNSPLHFGNGTRLTVT.

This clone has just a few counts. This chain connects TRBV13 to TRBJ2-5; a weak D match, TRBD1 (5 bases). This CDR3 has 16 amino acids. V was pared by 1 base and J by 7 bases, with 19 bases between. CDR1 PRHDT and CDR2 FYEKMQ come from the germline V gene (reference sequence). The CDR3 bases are TGTGCCAGCAGCTTAGAGGGGTCGCGAGACGGCGGGACCCAGTACTTC. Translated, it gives CASSLEGSRDGGTQYF.

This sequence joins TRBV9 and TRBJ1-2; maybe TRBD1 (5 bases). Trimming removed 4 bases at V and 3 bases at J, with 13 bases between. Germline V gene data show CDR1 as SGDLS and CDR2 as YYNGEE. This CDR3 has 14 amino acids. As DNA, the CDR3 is TGTGCCAGCAGCCCGACAGAGAGTTACTATGGCTACACCTTC. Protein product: CASSPTESYYGYTF. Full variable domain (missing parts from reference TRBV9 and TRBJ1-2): DSGVTQTPKHLITATGQRVTLRCSPRSGDLSVYWYQQSLDQGLQFLIQYYNGEERAKGNILERFSAQQFPDLHSELNLSSLELGDSALYFCASSPTESYYGYTFGSGTRLTVV.

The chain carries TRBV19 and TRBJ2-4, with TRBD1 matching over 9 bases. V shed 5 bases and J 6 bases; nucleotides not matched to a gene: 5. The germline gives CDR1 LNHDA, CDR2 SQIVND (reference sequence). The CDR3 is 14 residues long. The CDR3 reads CASSPRQGGNIQYF. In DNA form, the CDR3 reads TGTGCCAGTAGTCCTAGACAGGGGGGAAACATTCAGTACTTC.

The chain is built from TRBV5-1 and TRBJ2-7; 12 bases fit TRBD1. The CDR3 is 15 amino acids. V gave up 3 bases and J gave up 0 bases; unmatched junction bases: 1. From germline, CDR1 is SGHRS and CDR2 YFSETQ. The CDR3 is CASSWGQGASYEQYF. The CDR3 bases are TGCGCCAGCAGCTGGGGACAGGGGGCCTCCTACGAGCAGTACTTC.

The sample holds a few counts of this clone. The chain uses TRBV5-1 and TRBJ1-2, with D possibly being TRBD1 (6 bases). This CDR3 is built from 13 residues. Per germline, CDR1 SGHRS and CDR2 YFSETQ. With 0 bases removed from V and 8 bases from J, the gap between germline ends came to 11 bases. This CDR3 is CASSLEGVGGYTF. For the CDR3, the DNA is TGCGCCAGCAGCTTGGAGGGGGTAGGAGGCTACACCTTC.

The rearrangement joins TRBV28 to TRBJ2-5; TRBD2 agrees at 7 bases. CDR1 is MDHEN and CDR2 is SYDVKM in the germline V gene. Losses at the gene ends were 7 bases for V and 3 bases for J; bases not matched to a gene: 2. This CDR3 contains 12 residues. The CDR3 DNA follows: TGTGCCAGCATGGGGGGGGAAGAGACCCAGTACTTC. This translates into CASMGGEETQYF.

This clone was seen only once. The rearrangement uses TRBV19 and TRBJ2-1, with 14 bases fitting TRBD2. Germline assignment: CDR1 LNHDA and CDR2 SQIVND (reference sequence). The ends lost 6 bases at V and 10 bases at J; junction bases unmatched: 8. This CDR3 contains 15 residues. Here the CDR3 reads CASSAGTSGRGEQFF. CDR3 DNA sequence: TGTGCCAGTAGCGCCGGGACTAGCGGGAGAGGCGAGCAGTTCTTC.

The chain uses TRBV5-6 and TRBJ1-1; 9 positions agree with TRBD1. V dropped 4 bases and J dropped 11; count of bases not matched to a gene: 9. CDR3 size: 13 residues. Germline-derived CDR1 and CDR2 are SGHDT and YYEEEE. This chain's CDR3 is CASSTQQGARAFF. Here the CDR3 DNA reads TGTGCCAGCAGCACCCAACAGGGGGCGAGGGCTTTCTTT.

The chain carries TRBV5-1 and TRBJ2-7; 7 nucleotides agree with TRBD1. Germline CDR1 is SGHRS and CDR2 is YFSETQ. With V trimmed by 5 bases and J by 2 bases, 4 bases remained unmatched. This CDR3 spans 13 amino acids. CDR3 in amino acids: CASSSQGAYEQYF. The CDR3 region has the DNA TGCGCCAGCAGTTCCCAGGGGGCCTACGAGCAGTACTTC.

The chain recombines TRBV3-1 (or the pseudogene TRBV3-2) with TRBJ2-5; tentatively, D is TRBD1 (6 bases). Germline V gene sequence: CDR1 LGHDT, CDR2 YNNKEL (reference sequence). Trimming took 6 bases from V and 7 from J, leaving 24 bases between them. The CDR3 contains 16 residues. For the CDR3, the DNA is TGTGCCAGCAGGGGTCTGGGGGACGGCAAAGGGGGGACCCAGTACTTC. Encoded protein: CASRGLGDGKGGTQYF.

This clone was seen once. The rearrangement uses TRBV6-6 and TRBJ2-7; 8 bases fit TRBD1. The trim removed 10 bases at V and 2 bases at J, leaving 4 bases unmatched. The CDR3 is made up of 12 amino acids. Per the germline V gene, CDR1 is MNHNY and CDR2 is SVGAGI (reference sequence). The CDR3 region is CANGQGPYEQYF. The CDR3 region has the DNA TGTGCCAACGGACAGGGCCCCTACGAGCAGTACTTC.

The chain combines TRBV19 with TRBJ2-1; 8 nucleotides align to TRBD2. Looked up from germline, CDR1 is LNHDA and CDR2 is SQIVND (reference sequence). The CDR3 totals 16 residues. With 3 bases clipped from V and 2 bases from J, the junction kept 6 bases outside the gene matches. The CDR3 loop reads CASSMTGRAPYNEQFF. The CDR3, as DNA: TGTGCCAGTAGTATGACCGGGAGGGCCCCCTACAATGAGCAGTTCTTC.